This entry lists 11 T cell receptor beta chains sequenced from one sample in a study of shared clonotypes between healthy human individuals. Some clones are missing from TCRdb's copy, which holds only in-frame ones; the method was immunoSEQ multiplex PCR. The sample contains about 2.3 million clones, 85% to 95% of which appear only once. Sequencing was done on a sample of naive CD4+ T cells from PBMCs. Subset given: CD45RA+ positively selected. These receptors were obtained from a man between 18 and 35 years old in good health. Some clones in this sample may be carry-over from other donors' samples.

V usage is TRBV6-6 and J usage is TRBJ2-3, with TRBD2 matching over 8 bases. This CDR3 region has 16 residues. The V and J ends lost 6 bases and 0 bases, in that order; junction bases with no gene match: 8. From germline, CDR1 is MNHNY and CDR2 SVGAGI (reference sequence). Written as DNA, the CDR3 is TGTGCCAGCAGCACATCTAGCGGGCCAAGCACAGATACGCAGTATTTT. Its translation: CASSTSSGPSTDTQYF.

The genes are TRBV6-1 and TRBJ1-2; D is unclear. The ends were cut back, 5 bases at V and 0 bases at J, with 13 bases in the middle. CDR1 and CDR2 from the germline V gene are MNHNS and SASEGT. The length of the CDR3 is 15 residues. The CDR3 DNA reads TGTGCCAGCAGTTCCCGGGCAGGAGCTAACTATGGCTACACCTTC. It encodes CASSSRAGANYGYTF.

A note on this clone: Additional DNA sequences in this sample encode the identical CDR3. The chain carries TRBV29-1 and TRBJ1-2; D is possibly TRBD1 (5 bases). This CDR3 has 12 residues. In germline, CDR1 is SQVTM, CDR2 ANQGSEA. V lost 1 base and J 4 bases, leaving 7 bases between the germline ends. CDR3 DNA: TGCAGCGTTGAAGGACAGACCTATGGCTACACCTTC. Its protein product is CSVEGQTYGYTF.

The chain employs TRBV5-5 and TRBJ1-1; D possibly corresponds to TRBD1 (5 bases). V gave up 4 bases and J gave up 4 bases, with 11 bases separating them. Germline V lookup: CDR1 SGHKS, CDR2 YYEKEE (reference sequence). The CDR3 spans 13 residues. The CDR3 reads CASSRDGATEAFF. DNA for the CDR3: TGTGCCAGCAGCCGGGACGGGGCCACTGAAGCTTTCTTT. The full variable domain, with the rest looked up from reference TRBV5-5 and TRBJ1-1, is DAGVTQSPTHLIKTRGQQVTLRCSPISGHKSVSWYQQVLGQGPQFIFQYYEKEERGRGNFPDRFSARQFPNYSSELNVNALLLGDSALYLCASSRDGATEAFFGQGTRLTVV.

The chain couples TRBV18 to TRBJ2-7; D call uncertain. V was pared by 6 bases and J by 2 bases, with 14 bases between. The CDR3 loop spans 14 amino acids. Germline CDR1 KGHSH, CDR2 LQKENI. CDR3 protein: CASSPRWGTYEQYF. Here the CDR3 DNA reads TGTGCCAGCTCCCCTCGGTGGGGTACCTACGAGCAGTACTTC.

The chain links TRBV29-1 to TRBJ2-3; TRBD1 matches 7 bases. The CDR3 loop spans 15 amino acids. V lost 6 bases to trimming and J lost 3 bases; unmatched junction nucleotides: 12. The germline V gene has CDR1 SQVTM and CDR2 ANQGSEA. The CDR3 coding sequence is TGCAGCGTACGGCTCTGGGGCAGGGGGACAGATACGCAGTATTTT. This sequence encodes CSVRLWGRGTDTQYF.

CDR3 DNA: TGCGCCAGCAGCCAAGATATGGCTCCACGTGGCTACACCTTC. Translating gives CASSQDMAPRGYTF. The chain has TRBV4-1 and TRBJ1-2; D not certain. Trimming left V 0 bases short and J 7 bases short, with 12 bases between. Germline values: CDR1 MGHRA, CDR2 YSYEKL. This CDR3 comprises 14 residues.

The chain employs TRBV6-5 and TRBJ1-5; TRBD1 aligns across 8 bases. Per germline, CDR1 MNHEY and CDR2 SVGAGI. Trimming cost V 5 bases and J 6 bases; bases outside gene matches: 9. There are 15 residues in the CDR3. The CDR3 nucleotides are TGTGCCAGCAGTCACGACAGGGACAGGCTTCAGCCCCAGCATTTT. Its translation is CASSHDRDRLQPQHF.

This clone was recorded once. This chain joins TRBV5-4 and TRBJ1-2; 7 bases fit TRBD1. The CDR3 consists of 14 residues. With 3 bases clipped from V and 0 bases from J, the junction kept 2 bases outside the gene matches. Germline CDR1 SGHNT, CDR2 YYREEE (reference sequence). CDR3 sequence (DNA): TGTGCCAGCAGCTCAGACAGGGCTAACTATGGCTACACCTTC. It encodes CASSSDRANYGYTF.

The CDR3 nucleotides are TGTGCCAGTAGTCCGGAGGACAGGCTAGGCTACACCTTC. This codes for CASSPEDRLGYTF. The chain employs TRBV19 and TRBJ1-2; the match to TRBD1 covers 7 bases. Trimming at V came to 5 bases and at J to 8 bases, leaving 8 bases not matched to a gene. This CDR3 is built from 13 residues. Germline V lookup: CDR1 LNHDA, CDR2 SQIVND (reference sequence). Combining the CDR3 with reference TRBV19 and TRBJ1-2 gives the whole variable domain DGGITQSPKYLFRKEGQNVTLSCEQNLNHDAMYWYRQDPGQGLRLIYYSQIVNDFQKGDIAEGYSVSREKKESFPLTVTSAQKNPTAFYLCASSPEDRLGYTFGSGTRLTVV.

This chain uses TRBV19 with TRBJ1-1; 7 nucleotides match TRBD1. The CDR3 is made up of 15 amino acids. Germline V gives CDR1 LNHDA, CDR2 SQIVND (reference sequence). The V gene end was trimmed by 6 bases and the J gene end by 14 bases; junction bases not matched to a gene: 21. The CDR3 sequence is CASSQAMTGRTVGFF. The CDR3, as DNA: TGTGCCAGTAGCCAAGCCATGACAGGGCGCACTGTGGGCTTCTTT.